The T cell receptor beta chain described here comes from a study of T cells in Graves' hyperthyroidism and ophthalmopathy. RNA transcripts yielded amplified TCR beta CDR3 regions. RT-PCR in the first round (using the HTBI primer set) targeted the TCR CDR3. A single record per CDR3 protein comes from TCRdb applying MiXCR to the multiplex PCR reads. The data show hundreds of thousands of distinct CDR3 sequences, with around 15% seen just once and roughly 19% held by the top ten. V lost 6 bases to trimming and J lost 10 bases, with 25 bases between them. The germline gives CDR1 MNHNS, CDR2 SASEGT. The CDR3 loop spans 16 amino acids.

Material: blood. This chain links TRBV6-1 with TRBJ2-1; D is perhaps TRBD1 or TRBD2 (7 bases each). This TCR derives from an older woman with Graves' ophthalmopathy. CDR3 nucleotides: TGTGCCAGCAGCTCACACAGGGGTGCGGGAGAATTCGAGCAGTTCTTC. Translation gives CASSSHRGAGEFEQFF.